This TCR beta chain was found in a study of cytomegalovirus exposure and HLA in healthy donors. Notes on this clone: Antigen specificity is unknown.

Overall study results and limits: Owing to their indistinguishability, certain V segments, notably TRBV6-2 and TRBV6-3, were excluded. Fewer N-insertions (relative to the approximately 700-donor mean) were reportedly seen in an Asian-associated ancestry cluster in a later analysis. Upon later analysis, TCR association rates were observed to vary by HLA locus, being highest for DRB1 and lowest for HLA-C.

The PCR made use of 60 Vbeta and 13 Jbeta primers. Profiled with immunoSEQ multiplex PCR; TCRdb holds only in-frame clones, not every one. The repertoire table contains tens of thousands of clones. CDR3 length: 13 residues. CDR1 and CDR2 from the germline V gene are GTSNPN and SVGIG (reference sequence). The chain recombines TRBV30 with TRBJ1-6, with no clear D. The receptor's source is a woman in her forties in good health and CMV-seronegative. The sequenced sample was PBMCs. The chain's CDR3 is CARGSSYNSPLHF. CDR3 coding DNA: TGTGCACGGGGAAGCTCCTATAATTCACCCCTCCACTTT.